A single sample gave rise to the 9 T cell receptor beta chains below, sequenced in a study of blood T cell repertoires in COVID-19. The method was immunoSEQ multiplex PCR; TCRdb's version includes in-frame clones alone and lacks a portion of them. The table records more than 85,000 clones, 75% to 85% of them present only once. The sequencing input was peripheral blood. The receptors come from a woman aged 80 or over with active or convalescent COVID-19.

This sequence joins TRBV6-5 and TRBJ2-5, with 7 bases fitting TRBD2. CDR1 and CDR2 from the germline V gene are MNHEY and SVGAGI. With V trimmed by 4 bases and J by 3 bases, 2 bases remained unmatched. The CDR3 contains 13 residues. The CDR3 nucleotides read TGTGCCAGCAGTTTACTAGCGAAAGAGACCCAGTACTTC. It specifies CASSLLAKETQYF.

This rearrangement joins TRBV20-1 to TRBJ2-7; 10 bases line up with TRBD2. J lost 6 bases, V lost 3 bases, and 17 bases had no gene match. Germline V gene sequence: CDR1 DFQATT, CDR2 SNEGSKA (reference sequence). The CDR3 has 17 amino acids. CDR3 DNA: TGCAGTGCTAGTAAGTCTAGCGGGAGATCATTACTAGGCGAGCAGTACTTC. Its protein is CSASKSSGRSLLGEQYF.

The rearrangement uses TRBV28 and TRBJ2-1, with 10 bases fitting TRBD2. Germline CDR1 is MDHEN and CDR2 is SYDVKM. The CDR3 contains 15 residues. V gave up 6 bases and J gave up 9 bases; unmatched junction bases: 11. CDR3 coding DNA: TGTGCCAGCAGATCACCGGGACTAGCGTTCACTGAGCAGTTCTTC. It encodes CASRSPGLAFTEQFF.

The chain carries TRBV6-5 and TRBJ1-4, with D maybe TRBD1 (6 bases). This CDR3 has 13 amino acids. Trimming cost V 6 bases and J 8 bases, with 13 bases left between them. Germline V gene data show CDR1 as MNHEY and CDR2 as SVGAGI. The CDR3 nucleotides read TGTGCCAGCAGAAAACAGGGTGAAGAAAAACTGTTTTTT. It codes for CASRKQGEEKLFF.

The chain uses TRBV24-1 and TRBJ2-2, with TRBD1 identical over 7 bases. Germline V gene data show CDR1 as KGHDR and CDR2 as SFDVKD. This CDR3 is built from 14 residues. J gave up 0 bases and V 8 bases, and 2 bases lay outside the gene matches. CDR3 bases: TGTGCCACCACCGGGACAGCGAACACCGGGGAGCTGTTTTTT. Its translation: CATTGTANTGELFF.

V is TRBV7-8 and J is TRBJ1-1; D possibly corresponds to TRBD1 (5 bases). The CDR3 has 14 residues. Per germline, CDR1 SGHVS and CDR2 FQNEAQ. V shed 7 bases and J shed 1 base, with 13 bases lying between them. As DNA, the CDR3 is TGTGCCAGCACCAAGGGGAAGGCGAACACTGAAGCTTTCTTT. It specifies CASTKGKANTEAFF. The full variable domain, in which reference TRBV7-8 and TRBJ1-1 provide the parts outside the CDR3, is GAGVSQSPRYKVAKRGQDVALRCDPISGHVSLFWYQQALGQGPEFLTYFQNEAQLDKSGLPSDRFFAERPEGSVSTLKIQRTQQEDSAVYLCASTKGKANTEAFFGQGTRLTVV.

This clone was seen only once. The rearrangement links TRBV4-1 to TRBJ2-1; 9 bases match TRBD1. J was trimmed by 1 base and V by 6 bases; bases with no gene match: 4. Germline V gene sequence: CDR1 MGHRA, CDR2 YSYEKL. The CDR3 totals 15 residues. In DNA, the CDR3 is TGCGCCAGCAGTCTGGACAGGGGATCCTACAATGAGCAGTTCTTC. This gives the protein CASSLDRGSYNEQFF.

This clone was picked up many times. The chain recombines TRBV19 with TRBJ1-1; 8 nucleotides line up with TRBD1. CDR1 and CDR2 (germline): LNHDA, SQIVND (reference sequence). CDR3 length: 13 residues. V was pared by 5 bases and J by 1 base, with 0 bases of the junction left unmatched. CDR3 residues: CASSDRGNTEAFF. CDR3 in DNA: TGTGCCAGTAGTGACAGGGGGAACACTGAAGCTTTCTTT.

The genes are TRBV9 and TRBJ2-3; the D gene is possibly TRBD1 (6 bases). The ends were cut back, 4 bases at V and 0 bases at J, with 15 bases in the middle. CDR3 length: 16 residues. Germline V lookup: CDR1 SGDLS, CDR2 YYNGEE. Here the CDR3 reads CASSPRQATSTDTQYF. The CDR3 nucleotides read TGTGCCAGCAGCCCGCGACAGGCCACAAGCACAGATACGCAGTATTTT.